The 20 T cell receptor beta chains in this list originate from one sample, sequenced in a study of T cell responses to AZD1222 COVID-19 vaccine. Method: immunoSEQ multiplex PCR; TCRdb's copy keeps in-frame clones and lacks some. In the table there are under 140,000 clones, 88% of which are singletons. Specimen: peripheral blood, collected on day 0 of AZD1222 vaccination. Receptors originate from an adult in good health.

The CDR3 loop is CASSLDTSTDTQYF. The CDR3 coding sequence is TGTGCCAGCAGCTTGGACACGAGCACAGATACGCAGTATTTT. The chain employs TRBV11-2 and TRBJ2-3; possible D gene TRBD1, 5 bases. CDR1 SGHAT and CDR2 FQNNGV come from the germline V gene. The ends were cut back, 3 bases at V and 0 bases at J, with 7 bases in the middle. This CDR3 has 14 amino acids. Together with reference TRBV11-2 and TRBJ2-3, the CDR3 gives the full variable domain: EAGVAQSPRYKIIEKRQSVAFWCNPISGHATLYWYQQILGQGPKLLIQFQNNGVVDDSQLPKDRFSAERLKGVDSTLKIQPAKLEDSAVYLCASSLDTSTDTQYFGPGTRLTVL.

V gene TRBV15 combines with J gene TRBJ2-1; 7 bases align to TRBD2. The CDR3 consists of 14 residues. Trimming cost V 5 bases and J 1 base; bases outside gene matches: 2. Germline loops: CDR1 LNHNV, CDR2 YYDKDF (reference sequence). The CDR3 region is CATSRRESYNEQFF. The CDR3 DNA sequence: TGTGCCACCAGCCGGCGGGAGTCCTACAATGAGCAGTTCTTC.

J is TRBJ1-2 and V is TRBV2; no definite D call. Germline-derived CDR1 and CDR2 are SNHLY and FYNNEI. The CDR3 consists of 12 residues. With 3 bases removed from V and 6 bases from J, the gap between germline ends came to 8 bases. CDR3 in amino acids: CASSDRMNGYTF. In nucleotides, the CDR3 is TGTGCCAGCAGTGACCGGATGAATGGCTACACCTTC.

The chain employs TRBV2 and TRBJ1-4, with 7 bases that match TRBD1. With 8 bases clipped from V and 0 bases from J, the junction kept 6 bases outside the gene matches. CDR3 size: 15 residues. Germline V gene data show CDR1 as SNHLY and CDR2 as FYNNEI. CDR3 region: CASGNTGATNEKLFF. For the CDR3, the DNA is TGTGCCAGCGGAAATACAGGGGCAACTAATGAAAAACTGTTTTTT. Full variable domain (rest looked up from reference TRBV2 and TRBJ1-4): EPEVTQTPSHQVTQMGQEVILRCVPISNHLYFYWYRQILGQKVEFLVSFYNNEISEKSEIFDDQFSVERPDGSNFTLKIRSTKLEDSAMYFCASGNTGATNEKLFFGSGTQLSVL.

V is TRBV4-2 and J is TRBJ1-3, with unresolved D. This CDR3 contains 16 residues. The germline V gene has CDR1 LGHNA and CDR2 YNFKEQ. The V end lost 1 base, the J end lost 2 bases, and 12 bases lay between the germline ends. The CDR3 nucleotides are TGTGCCAGCAGCCAAGTAGGAGGGAGTACTGGAAACACCATATATTTT. It is translated as CASSQVGGSTGNTIYF.

The chain links TRBV3-1 (or the pseudogene TRBV3-2) to TRBJ1-2; D remains ambiguous. Germline lookup yields CDR1 LGHDT and CDR2 YNNKEL (reference sequence). CDR3 size: 14 residues. The V end was cut by 1 base, the J end by 8 bases, with 14 bases between. CDR3 DNA sequence: TGTGCCAGCAGCCAAGTGCTTACAGTAGGAGGCTACACCTTC. Its protein is CASSQVLTVGGYTF.

This clone was seen only a few times. The V and J genes are TRBV9 and TRBJ2-6; D gene ambiguous. The CDR3 extends over 18 amino acids. Trimming removed 3 bases from V and 2 bases from J, with 18 bases in between. Germline assignment: CDR1 SGDLS and CDR2 YYNGEE. The CDR3 region is CASSDLSPETAGANVLTF. CDR3 bases: TGTGCCAGCAGCGACCTATCCCCTGAGACCGCTGGGGCCAACGTCCTGACTTTC.

This clone was detected once. CDR3 DNA: TGTGCCAGCAGACCCGGACAGGGATATCGCTACACCTTC. It codes for CASRPGQGYRYTF. The V and J genes are TRBV6-5 and TRBJ1-2; the match to TRBD1 covers 8 bases. Germline loops: CDR1 MNHEY, CDR2 SVGAGI. V lost 6 bases and J lost 9; bases outside the gene matches: 9. This CDR3 comprises 13 residues.

The chain has TRBV11-3 and TRBJ2-3; D remains ambiguous. The V and J ends lost 2 bases and 5 bases respectively, with 5 bases between them. Per germline, CDR1 SGHNT and CDR2 YENEEA. This CDR3 comprises 12 residues. The CDR3 DNA follows: TGTGCCAGCAGCTTAAGTGGAGATACGCAGTATTTT. This sequence encodes CASSLSGDTQYF.

V is TRBV12-3 or TRBV12-4 and J is TRBJ1-5; D may be TRBD1 (6 bases). The CDR3 is made up of 13 amino acids. Trimming removed 6 bases from V and 6 bases from J, with 12 bases in between. The DNA for the CDR3 is TGTGCCAGCAGGGCCAGGGGAGTTCAGCCCCAGCATTTT. Translation: CASRARGVQPQHF.

The V call is TRBV7-8, the J call TRBJ1-3, with D maybe TRBD1 (5 bases). Germline V gene lookup returns CDR1 SGHVS and CDR2 FQNEAQ. Trimming took 6 bases from V and 0 from J, leaving 12 bases between them. The CDR3 extends over 15 amino acids. This chain's CDR3 is CASREGRTSGNTIYF. The CDR3 nucleotides are TGTGCCAGCAGAGAGGGACGAACCTCTGGAAACACCATATATTTT.

This chain uses TRBV19 with TRBJ1-1, with 7 bases fitting TRBD1. CDR3 length: 16 residues. V shed 5 bases, J shed 0 bases, and the junction held 9 bases outside the gene matches. CDR1 LNHDA and CDR2 SQIVND come from the germline V gene (reference sequence). In nucleotides, the CDR3 is TGTGCCAGTAGTCCCCGGGACAGCGTCCTGAACACTGAAGCTTTCTTT. It encodes CASSPRDSVLNTEAFF.

In DNA, the CDR3 is TGTGCCAGTAAGGCGTCTCGAGGGTACAATGAGCAGTTCTTC. This encodes CASKASRGYNEQFF. The J gene is TRBJ2-1, the V gene TRBV19; TRBD2 might be the D (5 bases). Trimming cost V 7 bases and J 4 bases, with 14 bases left between them. From germline, CDR1 is LNHDA and CDR2 SQIVND (reference sequence). This CDR3 spans 14 amino acids.

This chain links TRBV11-2 with TRBJ1-3; D remains unclear. The V end lost 5 bases, the J end lost 4 bases, and 12 bases lay between the germline ends. Germline-derived CDR1 and CDR2 are SGHAT and FQNNGV. The CDR3 totals 14 residues. The CDR3 sequence is CASSNLDTGNTIYF. CDR3 nucleotides: TGTGCCAGCAGCAACCTTGACACAGGAAACACCATATATTTT.

The J gene is TRBJ2-7, the V gene TRBV4-2; unclear D gene. Trimming stripped 3 bases from V and 0 bases from J, with 15 bases between. This CDR3 spans 16 amino acids. Germline V gene data show CDR1 as LGHNA and CDR2 as YNFKEQ. The CDR3 DNA sequence: TGTGCCAGCAGCCAGGTCATGCTGGAAGACTCCTACGAGCAGTACTTC. Translating it yields CASSQVMLEDSYEQYF.

For the CDR3, the DNA is TGTGCCAGTAGTCTGGGGATGTCTGAAGCTTTCTTT. This codes for CASSLGMSEAFF. The chain recombines TRBV19 with TRBJ1-1; no firm D call. V gave up 5 bases and J gave up 6 bases, with 10 bases separating them. The germline V gene has CDR1 LNHDA and CDR2 SQIVND (reference sequence). This CDR3 region has 12 residues.

As DNA, the CDR3 is TGTGCCAGCAGCTTAGCAGGGTATCCTGAAGCTTTCTTT. Its protein product is CASSLAGYPEAFF. V and J are TRBV7-9 and TRBJ1-1; D not certain. There are 13 residues in the CDR3. Trimming took 0 bases from V and 6 from J, leaving 8 bases between them. The germline gives CDR1 SEHNR, CDR2 FQNEAQ (reference sequence).

The chain recombines TRBV28 with TRBJ1-2; TRBD1 matches 8 bases. The CDR3 has 13 residues. The germline V gene has CDR1 MDHEN and CDR2 SYDVKM. V lost 7 bases to trimming and J lost 2 bases; unmatched junction nucleotides: 3. CDR3 bases: TGTGCCAGCAATACAGGGGGAAACTATGGCTACACCTTC. Protein sequence: CASNTGGNYGYTF.

This clone was found a few times. CDR3 sequence reads: CASSSHGYGNTEAFF. The DNA of the CDR3 is TGCGCCAGCAGCTCCCACGGGTACGGGAACACTGAAGCTTTCTTT. V and J are TRBV5-1 and TRBJ1-1; unclear D gene. With 3 bases removed from V and 1 base from J, the gap between germline ends came to 13 bases. Per germline, CDR1 SGHRS and CDR2 YFSETQ. CDR3 length: 15 residues.

The chain links TRBV19 to TRBJ1-5; possibly TRBD1 for D (5 bases). With 8 bases removed from V and 9 bases from J, the gap between germline ends came to 20 bases. CDR3 length equals 14 residues. The germline V gene has CDR1 LNHDA and CDR2 SQIVND (reference sequence). The CDR3 here is CASDTWGRGVPQHF. The CDR3, as DNA: TGTGCCAGTGATACATGGGGCAGAGGGGTGCCCCAGCATTTT.